Here is one T cell receptor (beta chain) with its context. This clone is a singleton in its sample. The target of this receptor is not known. Base qualities are not at hand, and no much larger clone is one base apart. Taken from the germline V gene, the CDR1 and CDR2 loops are MNHNS and SASEGT. V is cut by 4 bases and J by 7 bases, and the space between the germline ends is 13 bases. Its CDR3 holds 13 amino acids, cysteine through phenylalanine. The only DNA kept is the CDR3, 39 bases in frame from the first base. The donors were included in the validation cohort of over a hundred subjects, a group kept apart from the roughly 680-subject first cohort. Library creation used the immunoSEQ multiplex PCR assay. The authors processed their data as follows. A statistical classification framework was built to diagnose cytomegalovirus status from the catalog of TCR beta chain sequences. Imported from immuneACCESS, the table was reduced by TCRdb to in-frame sequences with V and J called. These copies leave out some clones; in studies compared against another copy, an unresolved V gene accounts for under half, and the cause of the remainder is not known. The V and J calls and the clone size are those of that table, but D and trimming were determined from the DNA. For this sample the table gives about 63,000 clones, of which 95% were detected only once. Together, the top ten hold around 7% of the sample.

These data are taken from a study of cytomegalovirus exposure and HLA in healthy donors (dated 2017 in TCRdb). A note on the overall study: According to a later analysis, the 120 validation repertoires were produced on the same platform as the 666 repertoires of the first cohort. The study combined high-throughput TCR immunosequencing, statistical association of individual TCRs with disease status, and machine learning to predict cytomegalovirus infection status. The study aimed to test whether signatures of past pathogen exposure could be identified by cataloging public T cell receptors. A separate validation cohort of approximately 120 different subjects was used in addition to the approximately 640-subject first cohort. Study-wide conclusions, independent of this receptor: In the study, approximately 150 TCR beta chains were listed as associated with cytomegalovirus. In vitro tests confirmed that a few of the cytomegalovirus-associated TCR beta chains recognize cytomegalovirus antigens. Cytomegalovirus status was reported to be diagnosed by the classifier with high specificity and sensitivity in both the original and validation cohorts. While some public TCRs were present in many individuals, most TCR sequences turned up only very rarely across donors. The authors suggested that the approach could potentially be extended to other disease states and immunological phenotypes. The validation cohort had no HLA typing available for a later analysis, so co-occurrence within that cohort was assessed over all 130 or so repertoires. Subsequent analysis determined that TCRs grouped into clusters in the first cohort also showed a tendency toward co-occurrence across the approximately 120 validation repertoires, and 90% to 95% of cluster scores exceeded 0.

Sequencing was carried out using PBMCs. This TCR came from a woman younger than 35 in good health and CMV-seropositive. Recombination connected TRBV6-1 to TRBJ1-2, with TRBD1 perhaps the D gene, on 6 matching bases. The CDR3 sequence is CASSADSLRGYTF. At the DNA level, the sequence is TGTGCCAGCAGTGCGGACAGTCTTCGTGGCTACACCTTC.